These 22 T cell receptor beta chains came from one sample sequenced in a study of early T cells in non-severe SARS-CoV-2 infection. From the 5' RACE reads, TCRdb called clonotypes with MiXCR, one entry per CDR3 protein. Here the sample spans about 77,000 distinct CDR3 sequences, about 16% being singletons. The sequenced sample consisted of whole blood. The source is an adult who was a healthcare worker with PCR-confirmed SARS-CoV-2 infection or an uninfected control (not recorded which).

The V gene is TRBV24-1, the J gene TRBJ2-2, with 8 bases identical to TRBD1. The V segment lost 3 bases and the J segment 5 bases; nucleotides outside the gene matches: 4. Per the germline V gene, CDR1 is KGHDR and CDR2 is SFDVKD. This CDR3 has 15 residues. CDR3 amino acids: CATSDPGQGTGELFF. The CDR3 DNA follows: TGTGCCACCAGTGATCCTGGACAGGGAACCGGGGAGCTGTTTTTT.

This clonotype has ten or more counts. The CDR3 reads CASSPPRKGISNSPLHF. CDR3 bases: TGTGCCAGCAGCCCTCCTCGTAAGGGGATCTCAAATTCACCCCTCCACTTT. This chain connects TRBV27 to TRBJ1-6, with D possibly TRBD1 on 5 matching bases. CDR3 length: 17 amino acids. V lost 6 bases and J lost 7, with 22 bases in between. Germline loops: CDR1 MNHEY, CDR2 SMNVEV (reference sequence).

This clonotype was seen more than once but under ten times. The J gene is TRBJ2-1, the V gene TRBV6-2 or TRBV6-3, with 12 nucleotides matching TRBD2. Germline assignment: CDR1 MNHEY and CDR2 SVGEGT. CDR3 size: 17 residues. The V and J ends lost 7 bases and 2 bases, in that order; junction bases with no gene match: 9. In DNA form, the CDR3 reads TGTGCCAGCACCCGACTAGCGGGAGTCAGGCCCTACAATGAGCAGTTCTTC. Protein: CASTRLAGVRPYNEQFF.

Ten or more counts support this clonotype. As DNA, the CDR3 is TGTGCCAGTACCCCGGACAGTGTCAATCAGCCCCAGCATTTT. Translated, it gives CASTPDSVNQPQHF. V usage is TRBV19 and J usage is TRBJ1-5, with a possible D match to TRBD1 (6 bases). The V gene's germline CDR1 is LNHDA and CDR2 SQIVND (reference sequence). Trimming pared 7 bases from V and 3 bases from J, leaving 13 bases between. The CDR3 is 14 residues long.

The V call is TRBV7-3, the J call TRBJ2-3; D ambiguous. This CDR3 spans 13 amino acids. V was pared by 2 bases and J by 2 bases, with 5 bases between. The germline V gene encodes CDR1 SGHTA and CDR2 FQGTGA. DNA for the CDR3: TGTGCCAGCAGCTTACAGTCCACAGATACGCAGTATTTT. Residues: CASSLQSTDTQYF.

The chain carries TRBV11-2 and TRBJ2-4; TRBD1 is a possible D gene (6 bases). This CDR3 has 15 residues. V dropped 5 bases and J dropped 6 bases, with 17 bases sitting between them. Germline V gene data show CDR1 as SGHAT and CDR2 as FQNNGV. The CDR3 DNA reads as TGTGCCAGCAGCGACACCCGGACAGCAGTAAACATTCAGTACTTC. Protein product: CASSDTRTAVNIQYF.

This clonotype appeared a few times. The chain joins TRBV15 to TRBJ1-5; the match to TRBD1 covers 8 bases. Germline values: CDR1 LNHNV, CDR2 YYDKDF (reference sequence). The CDR3 has 16 residues. Losses at the gene ends were 2 bases for V and 3 bases for J; bases not matched to a gene: 6. DNA of the CDR3: TGTGCCACCAGCAGACCAGGACAGGGCCCCAATCAGCCCCAGCATTTT. Translating gives CATSRPGQGPNQPQHF.

This clonotype was counted a few times. The chain carries TRBV27 and TRBJ2-7; 10 bases align to TRBD2. Trimming at V came to 5 bases and at J to 3 bases, leaving 4 bases not matched to a gene. The germline CDR1 and CDR2 sequences are MNHEY and SMNVEV (reference sequence). The CDR3 loop spans 14 amino acids. The CDR3 is CASSPSGSFYEQYF. DNA of the CDR3: TGTGCCAGCAGTCCTAGCGGGAGTTTCTACGAGCAGTACTTC.

V is TRBV28 and J is TRBJ2-7; D gene ambiguous. V gave up 6 bases and J gave up 1 base, with 13 bases separating them. Per the germline V gene, CDR1 is MDHEN and CDR2 is SYDVKM. CDR3 length equals 14 residues. As DNA, the CDR3 is TGTGCCAGCAGACAGAATCTCAATTCCTACGAGCAGTACTTC. It yields the protein CASRQNLNSYEQYF. The whole variable domain, remainder taken from reference TRBV28 and TRBJ2-7, is DVKVTQSSRYLVKRTGEKVFLECVQDMDHENMFWYRQDPGLGLRLIYFSYDVKMKEKGDIPEGYSVSREKKERFSLILESASTNQTSMYLCASRQNLNSYEQYFGPGTRLTVT.

This clonotype was picked up many times. The chain joins TRBV7-3 to TRBJ2-1; 8 bases align to TRBD2. Germline CDR1 reads SGHTA; CDR2 reads FQGTGA. The CDR3 is 15 residues long. The V and J ends lost 5 bases and 7 bases, in that order; junction bases with no gene match: 10. This CDR3 reads CASSGGREGLNEQFF. In DNA, the CDR3 is TGTGCCAGCAGCGGAGGCCGGGAGGGCCTAAATGAGCAGTTCTTC.

This clonotype was seen a handful of times. J is TRBJ2-7 and V is TRBV9, with 8 positions matching TRBD2. The germline V gene encodes CDR1 SGDLS and CDR2 YYNGEE. V lost 0 bases, J lost 0 bases, and 8 bases stayed unmatched. The CDR3 is 17 amino acids. DNA for the CDR3: TGTGCCAGCAGCGTAGGGGGTGCGGGAGGTTCCTCCTACGAGCAGTACTTC. It translates to CASSVGGAGGSSYEQYF.

Of note for this clonotype: One end of the junction does not line up with germline, which may come from a read error. The chain has TRBV7-6 and TRBJ1-1; D may be TRBD1 (6 bases). The germline V gene encodes CDR1 SGHVS and CDR2 FNYEAQ. The CDR3 has 13 amino acids. This CDR3 is CASSLAPGQRAFF. CDR3 DNA: TGTGCCAGCAGCCTAGCACCGGGACAAAGGGCTTTCTTT.

V is TRBV25-1 and J is TRBJ2-1; 8 nucleotides agree with TRBD1. Trimming took 6 bases from V and 1 from J; bases not matched to a gene: 5. The CDR3 has 15 amino acids. Looked up from germline, CDR1 is MGHDK and CDR2 is SYGVNS. The CDR3 sequence: CASSEDRGSYNEQFF. The CDR3 DNA sequence: TGTGCCAGCAGCGAAGACAGGGGTTCCTACAATGAGCAGTTCTTC. The full variable domain, with the rest looked up from reference TRBV25-1 and TRBJ2-1, is EADIYQTPRYLVIGTGKKITLECSQTMGHDKMYWYQQDPGMELHLIHYSYGVNSTEKGDLSSESTVSRIRTEHFPLTLESARPSHTSQYLCASSEDRGSYNEQFFGPGTRLTVL.

The chain uses TRBV5-8 and TRBJ2-3, with 9 bases matching TRBD2. J was trimmed by 4 bases and V by 4 bases; bases with no gene match: 7. Germline V gives CDR1 SGHTS, CDR2 YDEGEE. The CDR3 loop spans 15 amino acids. The CDR3 DNA reads TGTGCCAGCAGCCAGACTAGCGGAGGGGCAGATACGCAGTATTTT. Translated, it gives CASSQTSGGADTQYF.

The J gene is TRBJ2-7, the V gene TRBV12-3 or TRBV12-4; 11 nucleotides match TRBD1. This CDR3 is built from 14 residues. V lost 5 bases, J lost 6 bases, and 6 bases stayed unmatched. In DNA, the CDR3 is TGTGCCAGCAGTCCGGACAGGGGGCGCGGCGAGCAGTACTTC. The encoded protein is CASSPDRGRGEQYF.

The sample holds a few counts of this clonotype. CDR3 DNA: TGTGCCAGCAGTTACACAGGGCATGAAGCTTTCTTT. It specifies CASSYTGHEAFF. This chain joins TRBV6-6 and TRBJ1-1; D possibly corresponds to TRBD1 (6 bases). The germline V gene has CDR1 MNHNY and CDR2 SVGAGI (reference sequence). Trimming took 2 bases from V and 7 from J, leaving 8 bases between them. The CDR3 is 12 residues long.

The sample holds many counts of this clonotype. The chain employs TRBV6-2 or TRBV6-3 and TRBJ1-2; 7 nucleotides align to TRBD1. Unmatched junction bases numbered 2, after V lost 2 bases and J lost 2 bases. Germline V lookup: CDR1 MNHEY, CDR2 SVGEGT. The CDR3 sequence is 14 residues long. CDR3 DNA: TGTGCCAGCAGTTACGGACAGGCGAACTATGGCTACACCTTC. It yields the protein CASSYGQANYGYTF.

The J gene is TRBJ2-7, the V gene TRBV6-6; 12 nucleotides line up with TRBD2. V dropped 9 bases and J dropped 6; count of bases not matched to a gene: 12. Germline CDR1 is MNHNY and CDR2 is SVGAGI (reference sequence). The CDR3 runs to 15 residues. The DNA for the CDR3 is TGTGCCAGTAAACCTAGCGGGAGGGCTGGGAGCGAGCAGTACTTC. It translates to CASKPSGRAGSEQYF.

This clonotype was seen more than once but under ten times. This CDR3 is CSADPLENTEAFF. CDR3 nucleotides: TGCAGTGCAGACCCCTTAGAGAACACTGAAGCTTTCTTT. This sequence joins TRBV20-1 and TRBJ1-1; no definite D call. Trimming shortened V by 6 bases and J by 1 base, and 12 bases separated the two germline ends. The CDR3 is 13 amino acids. Germline V gene lookup returns CDR1 DFQATT and CDR2 SNEGSKA (reference sequence).

There are a few counts of this clonotype. This chain uses TRBV20-1 with TRBJ2-7; maybe TRBD2 (6 bases). The CDR3 spans 12 residues. CDR1 is DFQATT and CDR2 is SNEGSKA in the germline V gene (reference sequence). V shed 3 bases and J shed 5 bases, with 11 bases lying between them. The DNA for the CDR3 is TGCAGTGCTAGTATCTGGGGGGACGAGCAGTACTTC. Amino acid sequence: CSASIWGDEQYF.

This clonotype was seen a handful of times. The V gene is TRBV7-9, the J gene TRBJ1-2; tentative D call: TRBD1 (6 bases). Germline loops: CDR1 SEHNR, CDR2 FQNEAQ (reference sequence). Trimming removed 3 bases at V and 6 bases at J, with 11 bases between. This CDR3 contains 13 residues. The CDR3 coding sequence is TGTGCCAGCAGCTTCGCGGGGGCTGATGGCTACACCTTC. Translation: CASSFAGADGYTF.

The V and J genes are TRBV10-1 and TRBJ2-5, with 14 bases identical to TRBD2. The CDR3 is 19 residues long. The germline V gene encodes CDR1 WNHNN and CDR2 SYGVQD (reference sequence). V shed 0 bases and J 6 bases; nucleotides not matched to a gene: 12. CDR3 loop: CASSESPSPRTSGGKTQYF. The CDR3 DNA is TGCGCCAGCAGTGAGTCCCCTTCCCCTAGGACTAGCGGGGGGAAGACCCAGTACTTC.